This T cell receptor beta chain was sequenced in a study of T-cell memory formation after mild COVID-19. This clonotype has just a few counts. Germline V gives CDR1 SGHKS, CDR2 YYEKEE (reference sequence). V was trimmed by 0 bases and J by 5 bases, leaving 11 bases between them. The CDR3 consists of 14 residues. Each CDR3 protein gets one entry after TCRdb re-called the 5' RACE reads with MiXCR. Of around 250,000 distinct CDR3 sequences in the sample, 15% to 17% were seen once. The sequence came from an adult woman who had mild COVID-19 (a few samples of this study predate the infection). Cell type and time point are not known. Sequences were obtained from PBMCs or a T cell subset sorted from them (not recorded which). The V gene is TRBV5-5, the J gene TRBJ2-5; a weak D match, TRBD2 (6 bases). This CDR3 reads CASSLERVSETQYF. DNA of the CDR3: TGTGCCAGCAGCTTGGAGCGGGTTTCGGAGACCCAGTACTTC.